Included here is one T cell receptor beta chain sequence, with context. The repertoire was sequenced with immunoSEQ multiplex PCR; TCRdb's copy has only in-frame clones and lacks some. Here the sample spans around 730,000 clones, 70% to 90% being singletons. The entry originates in a study of shared T cell receptors in the human thymus. Germline CDR1 and CDR2: SGHTA and FQGNSA. The CDR3 contains 15 residues. V trimming: 4 bases; J trimming: 5 bases; junction bases outside the gene matches: 6. These sequences were also reported in another study, on human thymus T cells.

This sequence originates from a girl less than two years old with a congenital heart defect. This chain connects TRBV7-2 to TRBJ1-3, with 9 bases aligning to TRBD1. Sequenced: thymocytes. The CDR3 is CASSSGTGKRNTIYF. CDR3 nucleotide sequence: TGTGCCAGCAGCTCCGGGACAGGGAAACGAAACACCATATATTTT.